This entry features one TCR beta chain sequence. Antigen specificity is unknown. This sample is part of a study of shared clonotypes between healthy human individuals. General observations from the study: There were few donors, and this limited the genetic and exposure-history diversity represented. Among the subsets, naive ones generally showed larger estimated richness than memory ones. Generation probabilities of non-shared clonotypes were lower (relative to those shared by all four donors).

Replicate PCRs for sorted subsets used about 200 ng DNA; this equaled tens of thousands of T cell genomes. Sequenced by immunoSEQ multiplex PCR; TCRdb stores in-frame clones only, minus some. The data show 1 million to 1.3 million clones, 75% to 85% seen once. With 2 bases removed from V and 5 bases from J, the gap between germline ends came to 9 bases. Germline V gene sequence: CDR1 MDHEN, CDR2 SYDVKM. CDR3 size: 14 residues. Sequences were obtained from memory CD4+ T cells from PBMCs. Subset indicated: CD45RA-negative fraction. The clonotype comes from a man aged 18 to 30 in good health. Some clones in this sample may be carry-over from other donors' samples. The J gene is TRBJ1-4, the V gene TRBV28, with D maybe TRBD1 (6 bases). The CDR3 DNA reads TGTGCCAGCAGTTTAGGGGGGCCGAATGAAAAACTGTTTTTT. It is translated as CASSLGGPNEKLFF.